Shown below are 21 T cell receptor beta chains from a single sample sequenced in a study of vaccination and CD4 T cells after COVID-19. Treatment: roughly nine-day PBMC culture with coronavirus spike peptide pools or control peptides (ViraFEST assay). The study sequenced cultured CD4+ T cell DNA using the Oncomine TCR Beta short-read assay. TCRdb ran MiXCR on the PCR reads and lists one entry per CDR3 protein. Of around 16,000 distinct CDR3 sequences listed, about 56% were seen once; the top ten hold 7.4%. Their specific antigens are unknown. The sequencing input was CD4+ T cells from blood, cultured in vitro. These receptors all stem from a human donor who had recovered from COVID-19.

V is TRBV30 and J is TRBJ2-5; D possibly corresponds to TRBD2 (6 bases). The CDR3 contains 13 residues. The germline CDR1 and CDR2 sequences are GTSNPN and SVGIG (reference sequence). The V gene lost 0 bases and the J gene lost 7 bases, with 12 bases spanning the gap. DNA of the CDR3: TGTGCCTGGAGTGTATCGGGAGAGGGGACCCAGTACTTC. Its protein product is CAWSVSGEGTQYF.

The gene calls are TRBV5-5 and TRBJ2-5; maybe TRBD2 (5 bases). The CDR3 consists of 13 residues. Per germline, CDR1 SGHKS and CDR2 YYEKEE (reference sequence). V gave up 2 bases and J gave up 2 bases, with 7 bases separating them. The DNA of the CDR3 is TGTGCCAGCAGCTTTTGGGAGCAAGAGACCCAGTACTTC. It yields the protein CASSFWEQETQYF.

The chain combines TRBV30 with TRBJ2-5, with D possibly TRBD2 on 6 matching bases. V shed 8 bases and J shed 5 bases, with 6 bases lying between them. Germline-derived CDR1 and CDR2 are GTSNPN and SVGIG (reference sequence). CDR3 length: 9 amino acids. As DNA, the CDR3 is TGTGCCGGAGGGGAGACCCAGTACTTC. Translated: CAGGETQYF.

The chain recombines TRBV7-2 with TRBJ2-3; D not resolved. Trimming pared 3 bases from V and 4 bases from J, leaving 11 bases between. The CDR3 has 14 residues. Germline V gene sequence: CDR1 SGHTA, CDR2 FQGNSA. For the CDR3, the DNA is TGTGCCAGCAGCTTTCCCCAGCGTTCAGATACGCAGTATTTT. Residues: CASSFPQRSDTQYF.

The sample holds a few counts of this clonotype. J is TRBJ1-2 and V is TRBV6-5; 11 bases align to TRBD1. Trimming cost V 2 bases and J 5 bases; bases outside gene matches: 7. From germline, CDR1 is MNHEY and CDR2 SVGAGI. CDR3 size: 16 residues. CDR3 sequence reads: CASSYARTGGGYGYTF. In DNA, the CDR3 is TGTGCCAGCAGTTACGCACGGACAGGGGGCGGGTATGGCTACACCTTC.

V is TRBV15 and J is TRBJ2-1; D is uncertain. Germline V gene sequence: CDR1 LNHNV, CDR2 YYDKDF (reference sequence). Trimming took off 2 bases at V and 3 bases at J, with 2 bases between the two ends. The length of the CDR3 is 12 residues. This CDR3 is CATSRNYNEQFF. The CDR3 DNA reads as TGTGCCACCAGCAGAAACTACAATGAGCAGTTCTTC.

This clonotype came up a few times. J is TRBJ2-5 and V is TRBV7-9; a possible D gene is TRBD2 (6 bases). V was trimmed by 6 bases and J by 4 bases, leaving 15 bases between them. Germline lookup yields CDR1 SEHNR and CDR2 FQNEAQ (reference sequence). This CDR3 is built from 14 residues. DNA for the CDR3: TGTGCCAGCAGACATTCTGACGGGGGAGAGACCCAGTACTTC. Encoded protein: CASRHSDGGETQYF.

This clonotype was seen only a few times. This chain joins TRBV10-3 and TRBJ1-2; D is undetermined. Germline V CDR1 and CDR2: ENHRY, SYGVKD. Trimming removed 3 bases at V and 4 bases at J, with 9 bases between. This CDR3 is 13 amino acids long. This chain's CDR3 is CAISDAAVYGYTF. In nucleotides, the CDR3 is TGTGCCATCAGTGACGCGGCAGTCTATGGCTACACCTTC.

CDR3 sequence: CTGIDPSTDTQYF. CDR3 bases: TGCACAGGGATCGACCCGAGCACAGATACGCAGTATTTT. The chain joins TRBV20-1 to TRBJ2-3; D possibly corresponds to TRBD1 (5 bases). The germline V gene encodes CDR1 DFQATT and CDR2 SNEGSKA (reference sequence). The CDR3 spans 13 residues.

V gene TRBV20-1 combines with J gene TRBJ2-3; D not certain. Germline loops: CDR1 DFQATT, CDR2 SNEGSKA (reference sequence). Between the trimmed V and J ends, which lost 1 base and 6 bases, there was a span of 5 bases. The CDR3 is made up of 11 amino acids. CDR3 in DNA: TGCAGTGCTAGAGTGGGGGATACGCAGTATTTT. Its protein product is CSARVGDTQYF.

DNA of the CDR3: TGTGCCAGCAGACCCATGCGGGGGAACACTGAAGCTTTCTTT. Translation: CASRPMRGNTEAFF. The gene calls are TRBV27 and TRBJ1-1; no reliable D call. The V gene lost 6 bases and the J gene lost 1 base, with 12 bases spanning the gap. Germline V gene lookup returns CDR1 MNHEY and CDR2 SMNVEV (reference sequence). The CDR3 sequence is 14 residues long.

This clonotype was observed a single time. This chain connects TRBV6-5 to TRBJ1-1, with TRBD1 matching 7 bases. Unmatched junction bases numbered 3, after V lost 2 bases and J lost 0 bases. Germline CDR1 and CDR2: MNHEY and SVGAGI. This CDR3 has 15 amino acids. The CDR3 bases are TGTGCCAGCAGTTACGGGGGACAGATGAACACTGAAGCTTTCTTT. Translated: CASSYGGQMNTEAFF.

V is TRBV20-1 and J is TRBJ1-2; D is ambiguous. CDR1 DFQATT and CDR2 SNEGSKA come from the germline V gene (reference sequence). This CDR3 region has 15 residues. Trimming removed 1 base from V and 3 bases from J, with 15 bases in between. The CDR3 DNA is TGCAGTGCTAGAGTGTCGGGGTTTGGGGACTATGGCTACACCTTC. Translating gives CSARVSGFGDYGYTF.

The rearrangement uses TRBV10-3 and TRBJ2-3; 8 bases agree with TRBD2. The CDR3 totals 16 residues. The V segment lost 10 bases and the J segment 4 bases; nucleotides outside the gene matches: 16. CDR1 and CDR2 from the germline V gene are ENHRY and SYGVKD. The CDR3 region is CATYPGLGLLADTQYF. Written as DNA, the CDR3 is TGTGCCACCTACCCGGGACTAGGTCTCTTAGCAGATACGCAGTATTTT.

This clonotype was observed a few times. The chain joins TRBV2 to TRBJ1-2, with 9 positions matching TRBD1. Germline CDR1 is SNHLY and CDR2 is FYNNEI. The length of the CDR3 is 17 residues. Germline trimming cut 4 bases from V and 2 bases from J; bases unmatched to any gene: 11. Here the CDR3 reads CASSVDRGRRGNYGYTF. As DNA, the CDR3 is TGTGCCAGCAGTGTCGACAGGGGGAGGAGAGGGAACTATGGCTACACCTTC.

Written as DNA, the CDR3 is TGCAGTGCTAGCAGTCAAGGACACCTGAACACTGAAGCTTTCTTT. Protein: CSASSQGHLNTEAFF. The V call is TRBV20-1, the J call TRBJ1-1; maybe TRBD1 (5 bases). There are 15 residues in the CDR3. CDR1 is DFQATT, CDR2 SNEGSKA, per germline (reference sequence). V shed 3 bases and J shed 0 bases, with 14 bases lying between them.

The chain uses TRBV5-4 and TRBJ2-3, with TRBD2 matching 7 bases. Germline-derived CDR1 and CDR2 are SGHNT and YYREEE (reference sequence). V was clipped by 3 bases and J by 3 bases; unmatched bases: 4. The length of the CDR3 is 14 residues. CDR3 sequence: CASSWGGFTDTQYF. The CDR3 DNA sequence: TGTGCCAGCAGCTGGGGGGGTTTTACAGATACGCAGTATTTT.

This rearrangement joins TRBV12-3 or TRBV12-4 to TRBJ1-2; D uncertain. The CDR3 runs 13 residues. The V end was cut by 1 base, the J end by 5 bases, with 8 bases between. CDR3: CASSLGELYGYTF. For the CDR3, the DNA is TGTGCCAGCAGTTTAGGGGAGCTTTATGGCTACACCTTC.

This chain connects TRBV7-2 to TRBJ2-1; 11 bases fit TRBD2. The CDR3 contains 18 residues. V was pared by 4 bases and J by 0 bases, with 8 bases of the junction left unmatched. Germline V CDR1 and CDR2: SGHTA, FQGNSA. CDR3 loop: CASSSGTSGASSYNEQFF. The CDR3 nucleotides are TGTGCCAGCAGCTCCGGGACTAGCGGAGCTAGCTCCTACAATGAGCAGTTCTTC.

This chain connects TRBV6-5 to TRBJ1-1; TRBD1 matches at 7 bases. With 2 bases clipped from V and 3 bases from J, the junction kept 3 bases outside the gene matches. Germline V gives CDR1 MNHEY, CDR2 SVGAGI. This CDR3 spans 14 amino acids. The CDR3 sequence: CASSYGRGDTEAFF. CDR3 sequence (DNA): TGTGCCAGCAGTTACGGCAGGGGGGACACTGAAGCTTTCTTT.

The chain couples TRBV6-5 to TRBJ1-1; D not resolved. Germline lookup yields CDR1 MNHEY and CDR2 SVGAGI. This CDR3 is 14 amino acids long. V lost 2 bases to trimming and J lost 0 bases, with 7 bases between them. CDR3 coding DNA: TGTGCCAGCAGTTACCCGGGGTTGAACACTGAAGCTTTCTTT. It specifies CASSYPGLNTEAFF.